This T cell receptor beta chain was found in a study of T cells in Graves' hyperthyroidism and ophthalmopathy. Uncontrolled infection, other autoimmune disease, pregnancy and lactation each barred patients from inclusion. Findings and limits, study-wide: Through a model of 13 V-J features, ophthalmopathy was separated from stable hyperthyroidism.

Unmatched junction bases numbered 18, after V lost 5 bases and J lost 0 bases. The CDR3 is 19 residues long. In germline, CDR1 is SGHTA, CDR2 FQGTGA. This clonotype appeared many times. The antigen remains unidentified. TCR beta CDR3 region amplification was performed from RNA transcripts. With the HTBI primer set, the TCR CDR3 went through a first round of RT-PCR. TCRdb independently ran MiXCR on the multiplex PCR reads; one entry per CDR3 protein. The repertoire holds about 400,000 distinct CDR3 sequences, with more than 15% as singletons. Sequenced input: blood. The V and J genes are TRBV7-3 and TRBJ1-1, with 7 nucleotides matching TRBD1. This sequence originates from a young woman with Graves' hyperthyroidism. The CDR3 spells CASSLGPTGLRFVNTEAFF. As DNA, the CDR3 is TGTGCCAGCAGCCTGGGGCCGACAGGGCTTAGATTCGTGAACACTGAAGCTTTCTTT. The variable domain in full, completed from reference TRBV7-3 and TRBJ1-1, reads GAGVSQTPSNKVTEKGKYVELRCDPISGHTALYWYRQSLGQGPEFLIYFQGTGAADDSGLPNDRFFAVRPEGSVSTLKIQRTERGDSAVYLCASSLGPTGLRFVNTEAFFGQGTRLTVV.